A single sample is the source of the 26 T cell receptor beta chains below, sequenced in a study of cytomegalovirus exposure and HLA in healthy donors. This PCR relied on a set of 60 Vbeta primers and 13 Jbeta primers. The data were produced by immunoSEQ multiplex PCR, yet TCRdb's version contains in-frame clones alone and is incomplete. The table shows more than 85,000 clones, with roughly three quarters occurring only once. The sample consisted of PBMCs. The source of these receptors is a male donor in good health and CMV-seropositive.

The count of this clone is one. The chain links TRBV2 to TRBJ1-2; 10 bases align to TRBD1. The J segment lost 4 bases and the V segment lost 7 bases, leaving 6 bases of the junction unmatched. Germline CDR1 reads SNHLY; CDR2 reads FYNNEI. CDR3 length: 14 amino acids. CDR3 amino acids: CASTGTGELYGYTF. In nucleotides, the CDR3 is TGTGCCAGCACCGGGACAGGGGAACTCTATGGCTACACCTTC.

This rearrangement joins TRBV27 to TRBJ2-5, with 8 bases lining up with TRBD2. The CDR3 length is 16 residues. Germline V gives CDR1 MNHEY, CDR2 SMNVEV (reference sequence). V lost 3 bases, J lost 4 bases, and 10 bases stayed unmatched. CDR3 amino acids: CASSFGTSGPRETQYF. The DNA of the CDR3 is TGTGCCAGCAGTTTTGGGACTAGTGGCCCAAGAGAGACCCAGTACTTC.

CDR3 region: CASSLEQGRNQPQHF. The CDR3 nucleotides read TGTGCCAGCAGTTTGGAACAGGGACGCAATCAGCCCCAGCATTTT. The chain has TRBV27 and TRBJ1-5, with D possibly matching TRBD1 (6 bases). The CDR3 extends over 15 amino acids. CDR1 MNHEY and CDR2 SMNVEV come from the germline V gene (reference sequence). The ends were cut back, 3 bases at V and 2 bases at J, with 11 bases in the middle.

This chain uses TRBV7-9 with TRBJ2-3; TRBD1 matches 12 bases. The CDR3 sequence is 18 residues long. The junction had 11 bases not matched to a gene; V was cut back by 6 bases and J by 1 base. CDR1 SEHNR and CDR2 FQNEAQ come from the germline V gene (reference sequence). CDR3 bases: TGTGCCAGCAGTTCTCCGGGACAGGGGGCAGGGGGCACAGATACGCAGTATTTT. Its protein is CASSSPGQGAGGTDTQYF.

This chain uses TRBV25-1 with TRBJ1-5; no clear D. CDR1 is MGHDK and CDR2 is SYGVNS in the germline V gene. The CDR3 is made up of 14 amino acids. Trimming cost V 1 base and J 2 bases, with 6 bases left between them. The CDR3 sequence is CASSESGGNQPQHF. As DNA, the CDR3 is TGTGCCAGCAGTGAATCAGGCGGCAATCAGCCCCAGCATTTT.

This rearrangement joins TRBV7-3 to TRBJ2-4; 8 positions match TRBD1. The CDR3 length is 13 residues. Germline V gives CDR1 SGHTA, CDR2 FQGTGA. J lost 7 bases, V lost 4 bases, and 3 bases had no gene match. CDR3 nucleotides: TGTGCCAGCAGCTACCAGGGGGCGAACATTCAGTACTTC. Its translation: CASSYQGANIQYF.

This chain connects TRBV2 to TRBJ2-7; maybe TRBD1 (6 bases). Trimming pared 4 bases from V and 6 bases from J, leaving 10 bases between. The CDR3 has 12 residues. Looked up from germline, CDR1 is SNHLY and CDR2 is FYNNEI. CDR3 sequence reads: CASSAQGREQYF. CDR3 in DNA: TGTGCCAGCAGTGCCCAGGGGCGCGAGCAGTACTTC.

Here the CDR3 reads CASSREAGGYTF. The DNA for the CDR3 is TGTGCCAGCAGCCGGGAAGCTGGGGGCTACACCTTC. The V and J genes are TRBV11-2 and TRBJ1-2; D unclear. Trimming stripped 5 bases from V and 8 bases from J, with 12 bases between. The CDR3 consists of 12 residues. Looked up from germline, CDR1 is SGHAT and CDR2 is FQNNGV.

The rearrangement joins TRBV5-1 to TRBJ1-2; possible D gene TRBD1, 5 bases. V lost 0 bases to trimming and J lost 3 bases, with 12 bases between them. Germline CDR1 is SGHRS and CDR2 is YFSETQ. This CDR3 contains 15 residues. CDR3 DNA sequence: TGCGCCAGCAGCTTGGAAGGGCGGGGGGACTATGGCTACACCTTC. It codes for CASSLEGRGDYGYTF.

V usage is TRBV29-1 and J usage is TRBJ2-7, with 8 bases that match TRBD2. The J segment lost 7 bases and the V segment lost 3 bases, leaving 5 bases of the junction unmatched. Germline V gene lookup returns CDR1 SQVTM and CDR2 ANQGSEA. The CDR3 has 12 residues. The CDR3 nucleotides are TGCAGCGTTGAGTCGGGAGGGCCTGAGCAGTACTTC. It yields the protein CSVESGGPEQYF.

V gene TRBV6-5 combines with J gene TRBJ1-3; D unclear. The germline V gene has CDR1 MNHEY and CDR2 SVGAGI. Trimming removed 5 bases at V and 0 bases at J, with 5 bases between. This CDR3 spans 13 amino acids. CDR3 loop: CASSTISGNTIYF. Here the CDR3 DNA reads TGTGCCAGCAGTACTATCTCTGGAAACACCATATATTTT.

The chain carries TRBV4-1 and TRBJ2-7; 10 bases are shared with TRBD1. CDR3 length: 16 amino acids. Germline assignment: CDR1 MGHRA and CDR2 YSYEKL. Germline trimming cut 2 bases from V and 5 bases from J; bases unmatched to any gene: 9. CDR3 residues: CASSQLTGTGDNEQYF. The CDR3 bases are TGCGCCAGCAGCCAATTAACCGGGACAGGGGATAACGAGCAGTACTTC.

On this clone itself: The conserved final phenylalanine or tryptophan is absent from the CDR3, which likely points to a read error. The chain employs TRBV5-1 and TRBJ1-1; D gene uncertain. Germline loops: CDR1 SGHRS, CDR2 YFSETQ. Trimming removed 0 bases at V and 6 bases at J, with 12 bases between. CDR3 length equals 14 residues. CDR3 DNA sequence: TGCGCCAGCAGCTTGGATTGGGCCAACCCTGAAGCTTTCCTT. The encoded protein is CASSLDWANPEAFL.

DNA of the CDR3: TGTGCCAGCAGTTATGTGCGGTCTGAAGCTTTCTTT. It specifies CASSYVRSEAFF. The J gene is TRBJ1-1, the V gene TRBV6-6; no clear D gene. CDR3 length equals 12 residues. Between the trimmed V and J ends, which lost 3 bases and 6 bases, there was a span of 8 bases. Per germline, CDR1 MNHNY and CDR2 SVGAGI (reference sequence).

The chain is built from TRBV5-1 and TRBJ1-3; a weak D match, TRBD1 (5 bases). Trimming left V 4 bases short and J 0 bases short, with 8 bases between. CDR3 length equals 14 residues. Germline CDR1 and CDR2: SGHRS and YFSETQ. The CDR3 region has the DNA TGCGCCAGCAGCCGCGACAGCTCTGGAAACACCATATATTTT. It is translated as CASSRDSSGNTIYF.

V is TRBV25-1 and J is TRBJ1-4; no firm D call. The length of the CDR3 is 15 residues. Germline values: CDR1 MGHDK, CDR2 SYGVNS. V was pared by 4 bases and J by 3 bases, with 12 bases between. The CDR3 sequence: CASSVGETSNEKLFF. The CDR3 DNA is TGTGCCAGCAGTGTGGGCGAGACGTCTAATGAAAAACTGTTTTTT. The variable domain in full, with the rest retrieved from reference TRBV25-1 and TRBJ1-4, is EADIYQTPRYLVIGTGKKITLECSQTMGHDKMYWYQQDPGMELHLIHYSYGVNSTEKGDLSSESTVSRIRTEHFPLTLESARPSHTSQYLCASSVGETSNEKLFFGSGTQLSVL.

V and J are TRBV5-1 and TRBJ2-1, with TRBD2 matching 14 bases. The junction had 3 bases not matched to a gene; V was cut back by 4 bases and J by 0 bases. The CDR3 has 17 amino acids. Germline CDR1 and CDR2: SGHRS and YFSETQ. The DNA of the CDR3 is TGCGCCAGCAGCGGGACTAGCGGGAGAGGCTCCTACAATGAGCAGTTCTTC. Its protein is CASSGTSGRGSYNEQFF.

The chain employs TRBV7-9 and TRBJ2-7; the match to TRBD2 covers 8 bases. Looked up from germline, CDR1 is SEHNR and CDR2 is FQNEAQ (reference sequence). The ends lost 4 bases at V and 7 bases at J; junction bases unmatched: 15. The CDR3 covers 16 residues. CDR3 sequence reads: CASSSTGGRSLREQYF. The CDR3, as DNA: TGTGCCAGCAGCTCCACGGGAGGGCGGAGCTTAAGGGAGCAGTACTTC.

V and J are TRBV9 and TRBJ2-1, with TRBD2 identical over 7 bases. Germline CDR1 SGDLS, CDR2 YYNGEE. V dropped 0 bases and J dropped 4; count of bases not matched to a gene: 4. This CDR3 is built from 15 residues. The CDR3: CASSVGLAAYNEQFF. The DNA of the CDR3 is TGTGCCAGCAGCGTAGGGCTAGCGGCTTACAATGAGCAGTTCTTC.

The V call is TRBV18, the J call TRBJ2-1, with 8 bases aligning to TRBD1. The V gene end was trimmed by 5 bases and the J gene end by 6 bases; junction bases not matched to a gene: 6. Germline assignment: CDR1 KGHSH and CDR2 LQKENI. The CDR3 has 14 amino acids. The CDR3 DNA follows: TGTGCCAGCTCAAGGACAGGGTGGGGCAATGAGCAGTTCTTC. Its translation is CASSRTGWGNEQFF.

This sequence joins TRBV19 and TRBJ2-7; TRBD2 is a possible D gene (6 bases). Trimming took 7 bases from V and 0 from J, leaving 16 bases between them. Germline CDR1 is LNHDA and CDR2 is SQIVND (reference sequence). CDR3 length: 15 amino acids. CDR3 nucleotide sequence: TGTGCCAGTACCCCGCGGGGACCTTCCTCCTACGAGCAGTACTTC. Protein: CASTPRGPSSYEQYF.

J is TRBJ2-5 and V is TRBV11-3; 7 bases match TRBD2. The V gene's germline CDR1 is SGHNT and CDR2 YENEEA. The CDR3 runs to 13 residues. V lost 4 bases, J lost 3 bases, and 2 bases stayed unmatched. CDR3 sequence: CASSWGGEETQYF. The DNA of the CDR3 is TGTGCCAGCAGCTGGGGGGGTGAAGAGACCCAGTACTTC.

This chain links TRBV28 with TRBJ2-7, with D perhaps TRBD1 (6 bases). The CDR3 runs to 15 residues. Trimming took 3 bases from V and 2 from J, leaving 14 bases between them. The germline CDR1 and CDR2 sequences are MDHEN and SYDVKM. This chain's CDR3 is CASSFLGHRTYEQYF. CDR3 sequence (DNA): TGTGCCAGCAGTTTTCTGGGACACAGAACCTACGAGCAGTACTTC. Looking up the rest from reference TRBV28 and TRBJ2-7 gives the full variable domain: DVKVTQSSRYLVKRTGEKVFLECVQDMDHENMFWYRQDPGLGLRLIYFSYDVKMKEKGDIPEGYSVSREKKERFSLILESASTNQTSMYLCASSFLGHRTYEQYFGPGTRLTVT.

This rearrangement joins TRBV9 to TRBJ2-5; D possibly corresponds to TRBD1 (5 bases). V was cut by 4 bases and J by 4 bases, with 17 bases left in between. Germline CDR1 reads SGDLS; CDR2 reads YYNGEE. CDR3 length: 15 residues. CDR3 residues: CASSSSQGRRETQYF. CDR3 bases: TGTGCCAGCAGCTCCTCTCAGGGCCGAAGAGAGACCCAGTACTTC.

The chain has TRBV6-1 and TRBJ2-1; 12 positions agree with TRBD2. The CDR3 runs 14 residues. CDR1 MNHNS and CDR2 SASEGT come from the germline V gene. Trimming cost V 6 bases and J 9 bases; bases outside gene matches: 6. CDR3 in DNA: TGTGCCAGCAGGCTAGCGGGAGGGCCAAGTGAGCAGTTCTTC. It is translated as CASRLAGGPSEQFF.

The V and J genes are TRBV4-2 and TRBJ2-3; 10 nucleotides line up with TRBD2. The V gene end was trimmed by 1 base and the J gene end by 5 bases; junction bases not matched to a gene: 9. Germline assignment: CDR1 LGHNA and CDR2 YNFKEQ. CDR3 length: 17 amino acids. The CDR3 region is CASSQGGAGGPEDTQYF. The CDR3 DNA follows: TGTGCCAGCAGCCAAGGAGGAGCGGGAGGGCCGGAAGATACGCAGTATTTT.